This entry describes one T cell receptor beta chain. The CDR3 has 13 residues. Germline loops: CDR1 MRHNA, CDR2 SNTAGT. The V and J ends lost 6 bases and 6 bases, in that order; junction bases with no gene match: 6. This sample was included in a study of naive and memory T cell subsets. Both TRBC1 and TRBC2 were covered by a beta constant-region primer of two equimolar oligonucleotides. Nested alpha and beta constant-region primers with the SP2 primer drove four PCR rounds on ligated cDNA. TCRdb independently ran MiXCR on the UMI-ligation and nested PCR reads; one entry per CDR3 protein. The sample contains roughly 130,000 distinct CDR3 sequences, 35% to 40% of which appear only once.

Sequencing was carried out using central memory CD4+ T cells from blood. The receptor's source is a human donor in good health. The chain has TRBV6-4 and TRBJ2-3; 7 nucleotides line up with TRBD2. Here the CDR3 DNA reads TGTGCCAGCAGCAGCGAGGGAGGGGATACGCAGTATTTT. It specifies CASSSEGGDTQYF.